What follows are 3 T cell receptor beta chains derived from one specimen sequenced in a study of T-cell reconstitution after alpha-beta-depleted transplantation in children. Unique molecular identifiers were used in preparing the TCRbeta library. TCRdb re-derived calls from the PCR reads in MiXCR, one entry per CDR3 protein. The table lists fewer than 120,000 distinct CDR3 sequences, 10% of them singletons. The sequencing used PBMCs from the stem cell graft donor, collected from the stem cell graft. These TCRs come from a human donor who donated a stem cell graft to a child with acute lymphoblastic leukemia.

The table lists this clonotype with many counts. The V call is TRBV4-3, the J call TRBJ1-5, with D uncertain. Per the germline V gene, CDR1 is LGHNA and CDR2 is YSLEER. The germline V and J ends were trimmed by 1 base and 9 bases, with 19 bases remaining between them. CDR3 length: 16 residues. The DNA for the CDR3 is TGCGCCAGCAGCCAAGGGGTCAGCGATCCCTTTGGGCCCCAGCATTTT. This encodes CASSQGVSDPFGPQHF.

This clonotype was detected many times. The V call is TRBV10-2, the J call TRBJ2-7, with a possible D match to TRBD1 (6 bases). CDR3 length equals 16 residues. V was trimmed by 0 bases and J by 1 base, leaving 13 bases between them. CDR1 WSHSY and CDR2 SAAADI come from the germline V gene. The CDR3 spells CASSESGQGRSYEQYF. CDR3 in DNA: TGCGCCAGCAGTGAGTCGGGGCAGGGGCGATCCTACGAGCAGTACTTC.

This clonotype occurred many times. The genes are TRBV20-1 and TRBJ2-7; 8 bases match TRBD2. CDR1 DFQATT and CDR2 SNEGSKA come from the germline V gene (reference sequence). The V and J ends lost 6 bases and 6 bases, in that order; junction bases with no gene match: 10. This CDR3 region has 13 residues. The CDR3 here is CSASHSGEGEQYF. DNA of the CDR3: TGCAGTGCGTCCCATAGCGGGGAGGGCGAGCAGTACTTC.